These T cell receptor beta chains were read from a single sample in a study of blood T cell repertoires in COVID-19. Libraries were prepared by immunoSEQ multiplex PCR; TCRdb keeps only in-frame clonotypes and omits some of them. Of more than 200,000 clones detected, 80% to 90% appear once; the ten largest clones hold about 4%. The sequencing sample was made of PBMCs or T cells enriched from blood (not recorded which). The receptors were sampled from a woman aged 25 to 45 who had recovered from COVID-19. Both conserved end residues are part of each CDR3. Each record gives: clone size, D gene, V gene, J gene, CDR3 protein, CDR3 DNA. The D gene is left open where the match is weak. Only some rows state a clone size, as once, few, many or a class for expanded clones.

>.|.|TRBV7-9|TRBJ2-1
CASSYDSSYNEQFF
TGTGCCAGCAGCTACGACAGCTCCTACAATGAGCAGTTCTTC
>.|.|TRBV7-9|TRBJ1-1
CASSTSGGNTEAFF
TGTGCCAGCAGCACTAGTGGTGGGAACACTGAAGCTTTCTTT
>.|.|TRBV19|TRBJ2-6
CASRSMESGANVLTF
TGTGCCAGTAGATCAATGGAGTCTGGGGCCAACGTCCTGACTTTC
>.|.|TRBV9|TRBJ1-1
CASSARAANRESGAFF
TGTGCCAGCAGCGCCCGTGCCGCAAATCGAGAGAGTGGAGCTTTCTTT
>.|TRBD1|TRBV5-4|TRBJ2-2
CASSTGQGRDGELFF
TGTGCCAGCAGCACAGGACAGGGGAGAGACGGGGAGCTGTTTTTT
>.|.|TRBV30|TRBJ2-1
CAWSVANEQFF
TGTGCCTGGAGTGTAGCCAATGAGCAGTTCTTC
>.|.|TRBV10-3|TRBJ1-4
CAISPQGATNEKLFF
TGTGCCATCAGTCCACAGGGCGCAACTAATGAAAAACTGTTTTTT
>.|TRBD1|TRBV27|TRBJ2-2
CASSLSATGYSGELFF
TGTGCCAGCAGTTTATCGGCGACAGGGTACTCCGGGGAGCTGTTTTTT
>.|.|TRBV7-9|TRBJ1-6
CASSLARRGVSPLHF
TGTGCCAGCAGCTTAGCGAGGAGGGGAGTTTCACCCCTCCACTTT
>.|TRBD2|TRBV10-3|TRBJ2-1
CAIKATREAEQFF
TGTGCCATCAAGGCGACGCGGGAGGCTGAGCAGTTCTTC
>.|TRBD1|TRBV19|TRBJ1-2
CASSWVWTGVGGYTF
TGTGCCAGTAGTTGGGTTTGGACAGGGGTGGGCGGCTACACCTTC
>.|TRBD1|TRBV19|TRBJ2-2
CASSSRAYDRATFSFNTGELFF
TGTGCCAGTAGCTCTCGGGCGTACGACAGGGCCACGTTTTCGTTCAACACCGGGGAGCTGTTTTTT
>.|.|TRBV27|TRBJ1-3
CASSLRGPGNTIYF
TGTGCCAGCAGTTTAAGGGGTCCCGGAAACACCATATATTTT
>.|TRBD2|TRBV7-2|TRBJ2-1
CASSFGLAGNNEQFF
TGTGCCAGCAGCTTCGGCCTAGCGGGGAACAATGAGCAGTTCTTC
>.|.|TRBV3-1/TRBV3-2|TRBJ1-1
CASSQVSGSEAFF
TGTGCCAGCAGCCAAGTATCAGGTTCTGAAGCTTTCTTT
>.|TRBD1|TRBV5-1|TRBJ1-1
CASSPGTANTEAFF
TGCGCCAGCAGCCCCGGGACAGCCAACACTGAAGCTTTCTTT
>.|TRBD2|TRBV11-2|TRBJ2-7
CASSSWLAGGYEQYF
TGTGCCAGCAGCTCCTGGTTAGCGGGAGGGTACGAGCAGTACTTC
>.|.|TRBV30|TRBJ2-1
CAWTSFSYNEQFF
TGTGCCTGGACTAGCTTCTCCTACAATGAGCAGTTCTTC
>.|.|TRBV11-2|TRBJ2-7
CASSPSDSWGREQYF
TGTGCCAGCAGCCCGTCAGATAGTTGGGGGCGTGAGCAGTACTTC
>.|.|TRBV5-1|TRBJ1-6
CASSLSQGDNSPLHF
TGCGCCAGCAGCTTATCACAGGGTGATAATTCACCCCTCCACTTT
>.|.|TRBV18|TRBJ1-5
CASSPQIEDQPQHF
TGTGCCAGCTCACCTCAAATAGAGGATCAGCCCCAGCATTTT
>.|TRBD1|TRBV19|TRBJ1-1
CASSHRDRSKPGSLRAFF
TGTGCCAGTAGCCACAGGGACAGAAGTAAGCCGGGAAGCTTAAGAGCTTTCTTT
>once|TRBD2|TRBV30|TRBJ2-3
CAFRLSGGPSTQYF
TGTGCCTTTAGACTGAGCGGGGGGCCTAGTACGCAGTATTTT
>.|TRBD1|TRBV19|TRBJ1-5
CASSRDRLNQPQHF
TGTGCCAGTAGTAGGGACAGGCTCAATCAGCCCCAGCATTTT
>.|TRBD2|TRBV4-1|TRBJ2-7
CASSLGALGLAGKDEQYF
TGCGCCAGCAGCCTAGGCGCATTGGGACTAGCGGGAAAGGACGAGCAGTACTTC
>.|TRBD2|TRBV28|TRBJ2-5
CASSQQTSAQETQYF
TGTGCCAGCAGTCAACAGACTAGCGCCCAAGAGACCCAGTACTTC
>.|TRBD2|TRBV24-1|TRBJ2-5
CATSDPSGSGKQETQYF
TGTGCCACCAGTGATCCTAGCGGGAGCGGGAAGCAAGAGACCCAGTACTTC
>few|TRBD1|TRBV6-4|TRBJ2-2
CASSDGTDTGELFF
TGTGCCAGCAGTGACGGGACAGACACCGGGGAGCTGTTTTTT
>.|TRBD2|TRBV4-2|TRBJ2-2
CASSPRASGNTGELFF
TGTGCCAGCAGCCCCAGGGCTAGCGGGAACACCGGGGAGCTGTTTTTT
>.|TRBD2|TRBV30|TRBJ2-3
CAWSLLASGTDTQYF
TGTGCCTGGAGTTTACTAGCGTCGGGCACAGATACGCAGTATTTT
>.|.|TRBV2|TRBJ2-3
CASSELRPGTDTQYF
TGTGCCAGCAGTGAATTGCGGCCTGGCACAGATACGCAGTATTTT
>.|.|TRBV28|TRBJ1-2
CASSFLYGYTF
TGTGCCAGCAGTTTTCTCTATGGCTACACCTTC
>.|.|TRBV7-2|TRBJ1-6
CASSLGGRGSPLHF
TGTGCCAGCAGCTTAGGGGGCAGGGGCTCACCCCTCCACTTT